These T cell receptor beta chains were read from a single sample in a study of shared clonotypes between healthy human individuals. Data came from immunoSEQ multiplex PCR; TCRdb stores just in-frame clones and leaves some out. The profile shows 500,000 or so clones, roughly 95% of them singletons. Sequencing used naive CD4+ T cells sorted from blood. The receptors derive from a woman younger than 45 in good health. CDR3s include the opening cysteine and the closing phenylalanine or tryptophan. The D gene is left open where the match is weak. Only part of the rows carry a size: once, few, many, or a class if the clone is expanded.

D gene: TRBD1; J gene: TRBJ1-3; V gene: TRBV7-8; clone size: once; CDR3 DNA: TGTGCCAGCAGCCTGGGACAGGGTGGGGGCTGGGGAAACACCATATATTTT; CDR3 protein: CASSLGQGGGWGNTIYF
D gene: TRBD2; J gene: TRBJ2-1; V gene: TRBV19; clone size: NA; CDR3 DNA: TGTGCCAGTAGCGGGTCTGGGGGGAGGGGCTACAATGAGCAGTTCTTC; CDR3 protein: CASSGSGGRGYNEQFF
D gene: NA; J gene: TRBJ1-2; V gene: TRBV28; clone size: NA; CDR3 DNA: TGTGCCAGCAGTTTGGGGTTTAACTATGGCTACACCTTC; CDR3 protein: CASSLGFNYGYTF
D gene: NA; J gene: TRBJ1-2; V gene: TRBV7-2; clone size: NA; CDR3 DNA: TGTGCCAGCACCTTCCCCCACATCGCCGGCTACACCTTC; CDR3 protein: CASTFPHIAGYTF
D gene: TRBD1; J gene: TRBJ1-2; V gene: TRBV6-6; clone size: NA; CDR3 DNA: TGTGCCAGCAGTCCGGACAGGACCTCGAGTGGCTACACCTTC; CDR3 protein: CASSPDRTSSGYTF
D gene: NA; J gene: TRBJ2-7; V gene: TRBV13; clone size: NA; CDR3 DNA: TGTGCCAGCACCCCTCGGTCGGGCTCCTACGAGCAGTACTTC; CDR3 protein: CASTPRSGSYEQYF
D gene: TRBD2; J gene: TRBJ2-1; V gene: TRBV7-8; clone size: NA; CDR3 DNA: TGTGCCAGCAGCTTCCGACTAGCGGGAGCCCGTGAGCAGTTCTTC; CDR3 protein: CASSFRLAGAREQFF
D gene: TRBD1; J gene: TRBJ1-1; V gene: TRBV7-2; clone size: NA; CDR3 DNA: TGTGCCAGCAGCTTCCTCCCAGGGGGCGATCCGGCCGCTTTCTTT; CDR3 protein: CASSFLPGGDPAAFF
D gene: NA; J gene: TRBJ1-1; V gene: TRBV2; clone size: NA; CDR3 DNA: TGTGCCAGCAAAGAGCAGTTGAACACTGAAGCTTTCTTT; CDR3 protein: CASKEQLNTEAFF
D gene: NA; J gene: TRBJ2-7; V gene: TRBV30; clone size: NA; CDR3 DNA: TGTGCCTGGAGAGGCCCGAGGTTGTACGAGCAGTACTTC; CDR3 protein: CAWRGPRLYEQYF
D gene: TRBD1; J gene: TRBJ1-6; V gene: TRBV27; clone size: NA; CDR3 DNA: TGTGCCAGCAGTGCCCGACAGGGGAATAATTCACCCCTCCACTTT; CDR3 protein: CASSARQGNNSPLHF
D gene: NA; J gene: TRBJ1-4; V gene: TRBV4-1; clone size: NA; CDR3 DNA: TGCGCCAGCAGCCTCCTAGCGGGGTCTAATGAAAAACTGTTTTTT; CDR3 protein: CASSLLAGSNEKLFF
D gene: NA; J gene: TRBJ2-7; V gene: TRBV19; clone size: once; CDR3 DNA: TGTGCCGGGGGCCCCCTCGAGCAGTACTTC; CDR3 protein: CAGGPLEQYF
D gene: TRBD1; J gene: TRBJ1-5; V gene: TRBV7-9; clone size: NA; CDR3 DNA: TGTGCCAGCAACGGACAGGGCCGTGGTGGCAATCAGCCCCAGCATTTT; CDR3 protein: CASNGQGRGGNQPQHF
D gene: NA; J gene: TRBJ1-1; V gene: TRBV9; clone size: NA; CDR3 DNA: TGTGCCAGCAGCGTGTCCCCAGACACTGAAGCTTTCTTT; CDR3 protein: CASSVSPDTEAFF
D gene: NA; J gene: TRBJ2-7; V gene: TRBV19; clone size: NA; CDR3 DNA: TGTGCCAGTAGTATTTTGGGGTCCTCCTACGAGCAGTACTTC; CDR3 protein: CASSILGSSYEQYF
D gene: TRBD1; J gene: TRBJ2-7; V gene: TRBV27; clone size: NA; CDR3 DNA: TGTGCCAGCAGTCCTCGGACAGGTACCTACGAGCAGTACTTC; CDR3 protein: CASSPRTGTYEQYF
D gene: TRBD2; J gene: TRBJ2-1; V gene: TRBV7-9; clone size: NA; CDR3 DNA: TGTGCCAGCAGCAATCGGGGAGGGAGCTCCTACAATGAGCAGTTCTTC; CDR3 protein: CASSNRGGSSYNEQFF
D gene: TRBD2; J gene: TRBJ2-5; V gene: TRBV5-8; clone size: once; CDR3 DNA: TGTGCCAGCAGCTTGGGCGGGAGTTGGATCCAAGAGACCCAGTACTTC; CDR3 protein: CASSLGGSWIQETQYF
D gene: NA; J gene: TRBJ2-7; V gene: TRBV21-1; clone size: NA; CDR3 DNA: TGTGCCAGCAGCAAGGGGGGAACCGGGGAGCAGTACTTC; CDR3 protein: CASSKGGTGEQYF
D gene: NA; J gene: TRBJ2-5; V gene: TRBV29-1; clone size: NA; CDR3 DNA: TGCAGCGTTGCAGGCACCCAGGAGACCCAGTACTTC; CDR3 protein: CSVAGTQETQYF
D gene: NA; J gene: TRBJ2-2; V gene: TRBV28; clone size: NA; CDR3 DNA: TGTGCCAGCAGTTGGGGAATCGGTAACACCGGGGAGCTGTTTTTT; CDR3 protein: CASSWGIGNTGELFF
D gene: NA; J gene: TRBJ2-1; V gene: TRBV7-9; clone size: once; CDR3 DNA: TGTGCCAGCAGCTTAGGCAGCAATGAGCAGTTCTTC; CDR3 protein: CASSLGSNEQFF
D gene: NA; J gene: TRBJ2-7; V gene: TRBV10-2; clone size: NA; CDR3 DNA: TGCGCCAGCAGTGACGACAGGCGGTACGAGCAGTACTTC; CDR3 protein: CASSDDRRYEQYF
D gene: NA; J gene: TRBJ2-6; V gene: TRBV19; clone size: NA; CDR3 DNA: TGTGCCAGTAGTATATTTGGGGCCAACGTCCTGACTTTC; CDR3 protein: CASSIFGANVLTF
D gene: NA; J gene: TRBJ2-1; V gene: TRBV2; clone size: NA; CDR3 DNA: TGTGCCAGCAGATCAACAGGGAGCTCCTACAATGAGCAGTTCTTC; CDR3 protein: CASRSTGSSYNEQFF
D gene: NA; J gene: TRBJ2-1; V gene: TRBV7-9; clone size: NA; CDR3 DNA: TGTGCCAGCAGCTTCTCACACTCTCCGAACAATGAGCAGTTCTTC; CDR3 protein: CASSFSHSPNNEQFF
D gene: TRBD1; J gene: TRBJ1-4; V gene: TRBV9; clone size: NA; CDR3 DNA: TGTGCCAGCAGCTTCTCGACAGGGGGGGAAAAACTGTTTTTT; CDR3 protein: CASSFSTGGEKLFF
D gene: TRBD2; J gene: TRBJ2-7; V gene: TRBV7-2; clone size: NA; CDR3 DNA: TGTGCCAGCAGCTTAAGCGGGAGGTTCACCTACGAGCAGTACTTC; CDR3 protein: CASSLSGRFTYEQYF
D gene: NA; J gene: TRBJ1-2; V gene: TRBV19; clone size: NA; CDR3 DNA: TGTGCCAGTAGTTTCACACCGGACAGAAATGGCTACACCTTC; CDR3 protein: CASSFTPDRNGYTF
D gene: NA; J gene: TRBJ1-2; V gene: TRBV6-5; clone size: NA; CDR3 DNA: TGTGCCAGCAGTTATGAGGGAACAGCTTATGGCTACACCTTC; CDR3 protein: CASSYEGTAYGYTF
D gene: NA; J gene: TRBJ1-4; V gene: TRBV28; clone size: NA; CDR3 DNA: TGTGCCAGCGGGGGACTGTCGTCGGTTCGAGAAAAACTGTTTTTT; CDR3 protein: CASGGLSSVREKLFF
D gene: NA; J gene: TRBJ1-5; V gene: TRBV27; clone size: NA; CDR3 DNA: TGTGCCAGCAGTTCTGGATATAGCAATCAGCCCCAGCATTTT; CDR3 protein: CASSSGYSNQPQHF
D gene: NA; J gene: TRBJ2-7; V gene: TRBV7-6; clone size: NA; CDR3 DNA: TGTGCCAGCAGCTTAGAACAGGGATCCTACGAGCAGTACTTC; CDR3 protein: CASSLEQGSYEQYF
D gene: NA; J gene: TRBJ2-3; V gene: TRBV28; clone size: NA; CDR3 DNA: TGTGCCTCCTCAGGGGTGTCCTACCAGAAGGATACGCAGTATTTT; CDR3 protein: CASSGVSYQKDTQYF
D gene: NA; J gene: TRBJ1-2; V gene: TRBV6-1; clone size: NA; CDR3 DNA: TGTGCCAGCACTGGATCTCGGGGCGCTAACTATGGCTACACCTTC; CDR3 protein: CASTGSRGANYGYTF
D gene: NA; J gene: TRBJ2-7; V gene: TRBV7-8; clone size: once; CDR3 DNA: TGTGCCAGCAGCTTAGTCGCTAGCGAGACCTACGAGCAGTACTTC; CDR3 protein: CASSLVASETYEQYF
D gene: NA; J gene: TRBJ2-7; V gene: TRBV28; clone size: NA; CDR3 DNA: TGTGCCAGCAGTTTTGTGAGCAGTACCACCTACTACGAGCAGTACTTC; CDR3 protein: CASSFVSSTTYYEQYF
D gene: TRBD1; J gene: TRBJ1-5; V gene: TRBV4-1; clone size: once; CDR3 DNA: TGCGCCAGCAGCCAAGACTACTCCGGGACAGGGCGTCACCTACAGCCCCAGCATTTT; CDR3 protein: CASSQDYSGTGRHLQPQHF
D gene: NA; J gene: TRBJ2-4; V gene: TRBV19; clone size: NA; CDR3 DNA: TGTGCCAGTAGTATGGACATAGATGGAGGGACACCGAGGGGCATTCAGTACTTC; CDR3 protein: CASSMDIDGGTPRGIQYF
D gene: TRBD1; J gene: TRBJ1-5; V gene: TRBV6-5; clone size: NA; CDR3 DNA: TGTGCCAGCAAAGCGGACAGGGCTGGCAATCAGCCCCAGCATTTT; CDR3 protein: CASKADRAGNQPQHF
D gene: NA; J gene: TRBJ2-5; V gene: TRBV25-1; clone size: NA; CDR3 DNA: TGTGCCAGCGCTCGGGGGCGCGGAGAGACCCAGTACTTC; CDR3 protein: CASARGRGETQYF
D gene: NA; J gene: TRBJ2-7; V gene: TRBV7-9; clone size: NA; CDR3 DNA: TGTGCCAGCAGCTTAGGGCCCTCTTCCTACGAGCAGTACTTC; CDR3 protein: CASSLGPSSYEQYF
D gene: NA; J gene: TRBJ2-2; V gene: TRBV19; clone size: NA; CDR3 DNA: TGTGCCAGTATAGAGGGGGGAGCCAACACCGGGGAGCTGTTTTTT; CDR3 protein: CASIEGGANTGELFF
D gene: NA; J gene: TRBJ2-1; V gene: TRBV7-2; clone size: NA; CDR3 DNA: TGTGCCAGCAGCTTTTGGGGGGCAGACGAGCAGTTCTTC; CDR3 protein: CASSFWGADEQFF
D gene: NA; J gene: TRBJ2-1; V gene: TRBV6-5; clone size: NA; CDR3 DNA: TGTGCCAGCAGTTGGCACGGGGGAGGGGGTGACAATGAGCAGTTCTTC; CDR3 protein: CASSWHGGGGDNEQFF
D gene: TRBD1; J gene: TRBJ1-2; V gene: TRBV7-3; clone size: NA; CDR3 DNA: TGTGCCAGCAGCTTAAAAAGGACAGGGAACTATGGCTACACCTTC; CDR3 protein: CASSLKRTGNYGYTF
D gene: NA; J gene: TRBJ1-1; V gene: TRBV9; clone size: NA; CDR3 DNA: TGTGCCAGCAGCGAAGGGATCCACACTGAAGCTTTCTTT; CDR3 protein: CASSEGIHTEAFF
D gene: TRBD2; J gene: TRBJ2-7; V gene: TRBV5-4; clone size: NA; CDR3 DNA: TGTGCCAGCAGCGCCGGGACTACTACCTACGAGCAGTACTTC; CDR3 protein: CASSAGTTTYEQYF
D gene: NA; J gene: TRBJ2-5; V gene: TRBV18; clone size: NA; CDR3 DNA: TGTGCCAGCTCATGGTCCAGGAGAGAGACCCAGTACTTC; CDR3 protein: CASSWSRRETQYF
D gene: TRBD2; J gene: TRBJ2-7; V gene: TRBV7-8; clone size: NA; CDR3 DNA: TGTGCCAGCCACAGGGGACCCGGGACTAGCGGGAAGGTGGAGTCCAGCGAGCAGTACTTC; CDR3 protein: CASHRGPGTSGKVESSEQYF